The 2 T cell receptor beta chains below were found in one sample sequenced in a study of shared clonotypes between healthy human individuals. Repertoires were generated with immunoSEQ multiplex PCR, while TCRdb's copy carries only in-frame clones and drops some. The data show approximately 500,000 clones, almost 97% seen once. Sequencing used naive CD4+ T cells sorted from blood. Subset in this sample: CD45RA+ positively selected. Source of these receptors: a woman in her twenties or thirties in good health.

The CDR3 here is CASSLLLSEQYF. The CDR3 DNA is TGTGCCAGCAGCTTATTATTGTCCGAACAGTACTTC. This rearrangement joins TRBV13 to TRBJ2-7, with D unresolved. CDR3 length: 12 amino acids. Trimming took 2 bases from V and 10 from J, leaving 12 bases between them. CDR1 is PRHDT, CDR2 FYEKMQ, per germline (reference sequence).

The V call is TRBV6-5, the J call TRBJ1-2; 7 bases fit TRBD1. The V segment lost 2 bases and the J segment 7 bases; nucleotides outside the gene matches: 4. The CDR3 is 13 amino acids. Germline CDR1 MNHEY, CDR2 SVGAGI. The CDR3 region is CASSYGYRGGYTF. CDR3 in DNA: TGTGCCAGCAGTTACGGGTACAGGGGTGGCTACACCTTC.